This T cell receptor beta chain derives from a study of T cell responses to AZD1222 COVID-19 vaccine. Study-level background: Second-dose groups at about 4 or about 12 weeks were pooled. Findings and caveats of the study: An increase in Spike-specific TCR breadth and depth was observed after two AZD1222 doses. Regions 160-218 and 743-854 dominated among vaccine-associated CD4 TCRs spanning spike. Donors skewed white British and female; clonal diversity was possibly underestimated.

A word on this clone: The antigen is not known.

Trimming took 2 bases from V and 0 from J, leaving 5 bases between them. CDR3 length: 13 amino acids. Per germline, CDR1 MNHEY and CDR2 SVGAGI. Sequencing was performed with immunoSEQ multiplex PCR; in TCRdb, only in-frame clones are kept and a portion is missing. The sample carries about 110,000 clones, roughly 84% recorded once. The chain uses TRBV6-5 and TRBJ2-7; tentatively, D is TRBD1 (5 bases). This TCR was recovered from an adult in good health. Sample: peripheral blood, taken on day 0 of AZD1222 vaccination. The CDR3, as DNA: TGTGCCAGCAGTTACAGGGGCTCCTACGAGCAGTACTTC. Protein sequence: CASSYRGSYEQYF.